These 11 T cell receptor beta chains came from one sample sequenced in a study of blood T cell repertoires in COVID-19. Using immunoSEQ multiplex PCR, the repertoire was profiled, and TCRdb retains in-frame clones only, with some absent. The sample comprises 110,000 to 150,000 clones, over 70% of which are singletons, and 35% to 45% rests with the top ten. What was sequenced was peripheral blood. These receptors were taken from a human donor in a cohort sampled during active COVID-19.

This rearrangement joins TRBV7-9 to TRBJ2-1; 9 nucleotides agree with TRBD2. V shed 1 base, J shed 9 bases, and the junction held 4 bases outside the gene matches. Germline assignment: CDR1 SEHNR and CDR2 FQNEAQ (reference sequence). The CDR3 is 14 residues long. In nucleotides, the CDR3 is TGTGCCAGCAGCTTAGGGACTAGCGTTCCTGAGCAGTTCTTC. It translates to CASSLGTSVPEQFF.

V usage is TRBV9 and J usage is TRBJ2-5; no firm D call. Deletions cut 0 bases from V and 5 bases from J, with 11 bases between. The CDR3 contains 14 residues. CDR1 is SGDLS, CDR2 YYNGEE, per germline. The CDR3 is CASSVGALYETQYF. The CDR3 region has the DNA TGTGCCAGCAGCGTAGGGGCATTGTATGAGACCCAGTACTTC.

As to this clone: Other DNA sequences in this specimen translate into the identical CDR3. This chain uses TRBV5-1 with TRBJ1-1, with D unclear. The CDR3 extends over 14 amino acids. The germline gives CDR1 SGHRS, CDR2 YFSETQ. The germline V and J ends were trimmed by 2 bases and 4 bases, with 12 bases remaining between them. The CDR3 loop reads CASSFGGGGTEAFF. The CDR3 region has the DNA TGCGCCAGCAGCTTTGGAGGCGGAGGCACTGAAGCTTTCTTT.

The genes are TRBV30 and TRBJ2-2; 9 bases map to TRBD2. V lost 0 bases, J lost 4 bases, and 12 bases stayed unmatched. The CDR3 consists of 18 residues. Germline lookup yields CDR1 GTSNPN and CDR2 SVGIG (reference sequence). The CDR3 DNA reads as TGTGCCTGGAGTGTACGGGGTAGCGGGAGTCGGAGCACCGGGGAGCTGTTTTTT. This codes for CAWSVRGSGSRSTGELFF.

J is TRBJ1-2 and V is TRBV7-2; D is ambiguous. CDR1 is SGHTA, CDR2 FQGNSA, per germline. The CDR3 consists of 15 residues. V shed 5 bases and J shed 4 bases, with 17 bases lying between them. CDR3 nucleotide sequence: TGTGCCAGCAGCCCGCTAGGAAGGATTTCCTATGGCTACACCTTC. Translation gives CASSPLGRISYGYTF.

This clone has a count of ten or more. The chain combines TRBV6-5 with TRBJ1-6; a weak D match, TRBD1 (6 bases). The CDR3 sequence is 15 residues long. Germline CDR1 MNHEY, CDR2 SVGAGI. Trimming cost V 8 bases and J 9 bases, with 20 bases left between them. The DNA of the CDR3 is TGTGCCAGCTTGCCCGGATACGCCAGGGGTTCACCCCTCCACTTT. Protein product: CASLPGYARGSPLHF.

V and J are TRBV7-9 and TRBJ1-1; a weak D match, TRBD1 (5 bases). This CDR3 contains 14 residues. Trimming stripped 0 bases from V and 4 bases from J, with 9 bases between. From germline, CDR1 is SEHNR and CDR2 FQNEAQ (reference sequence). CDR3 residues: CASSLATGVTEAFF. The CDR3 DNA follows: TGTGCCAGCAGCTTAGCGACGGGGGTCACTGAAGCTTTCTTT. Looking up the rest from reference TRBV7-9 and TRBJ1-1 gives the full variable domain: DTGVSQNPRHKITKRGQNVTFRCDPISEHNRLYWYRQTLGQGPEFLTYFQNEAQLEKSRLLSDRFSAERPKGSFSTLEIQRTEQGDSAMYLCASSLATGVTEAFFGQGTRLTVV.

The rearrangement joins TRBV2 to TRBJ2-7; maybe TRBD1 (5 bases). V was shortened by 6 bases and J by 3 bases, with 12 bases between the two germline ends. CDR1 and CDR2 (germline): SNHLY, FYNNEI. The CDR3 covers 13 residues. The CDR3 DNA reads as TGTGCCAGCAGGCCCGACAGTATCTACGAGCAGTACGTC. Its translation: CASRPDSIYEQYV.

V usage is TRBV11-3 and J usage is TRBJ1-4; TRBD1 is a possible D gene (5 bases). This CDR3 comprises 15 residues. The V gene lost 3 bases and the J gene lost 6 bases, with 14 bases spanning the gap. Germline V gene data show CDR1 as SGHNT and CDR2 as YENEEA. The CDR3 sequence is CASSFFGRDDEKLFF. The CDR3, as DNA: TGTGCCAGCAGCTTCTTCGGCAGGGATGATGAAAAACTGTTTTTT.

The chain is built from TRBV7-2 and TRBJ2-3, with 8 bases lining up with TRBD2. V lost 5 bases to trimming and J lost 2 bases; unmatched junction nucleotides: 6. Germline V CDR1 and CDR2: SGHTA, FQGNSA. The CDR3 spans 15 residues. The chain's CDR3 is CASSATSVITDTQYF. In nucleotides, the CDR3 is TGTGCCAGCAGCGCGACTAGCGTCATCACAGATACGCAGTATTTT.

The CDR3 reads CASSFALDGTWNTEAFF. The CDR3 coding sequence is TGTGCCAGCAGCTTCGCCCTCGATGGGACATGGAACACTGAAGCTTTCTTT. This sequence joins TRBV11-2 and TRBJ1-1, with TRBD1 as a possible D gene (6 bases). There are 17 residues in the CDR3. V gave up 3 bases and J gave up 1 base, with 18 bases separating them. CDR1 and CDR2 (germline): SGHAT, FQNNGV. Variable domain in full (rest from reference TRBV11-2 and TRBJ1-1): EAGVAQSPRYKIIEKRQSVAFWCNPISGHATLYWYQQILGQGPKLLIQFQNNGVVDDSQLPKDRFSAERLKGVDSTLKIQPAKLEDSAVYLCASSFALDGTWNTEAFFGQGTRLTVV.